There are a few counts of the clone carrying this T cell receptor (beta chain). This sample was included in a study of T cell changes during pregnancy in multiple sclerosis. This CDR3 contains 14 residues. Trimming pared 0 bases from V and 7 bases from J, leaving 9 bases between. Germline CDR1 is MNHEY and CDR2 is SVGAGI. Profiled with immunoSEQ multiplex PCR; TCRdb holds only in-frame clones, not every one. The sample includes just under 65,000 clones, roughly 91% seen only once; the top ten take about 2%. This material consisted of peripheral blood, taken in the second trimester of pregnancy. V is TRBV6-5 and J is TRBJ2-2; D may be TRBD2 (5 bases). The receptor comes from a female donor in good health, enrolled as a control in a pregnancy study. The CDR3 is CASSYSSEVGELFF. The CDR3 DNA follows: TGTGCCAGCAGTTACTCGTCGGAGGTCGGGGAGCTGTTTTTT.